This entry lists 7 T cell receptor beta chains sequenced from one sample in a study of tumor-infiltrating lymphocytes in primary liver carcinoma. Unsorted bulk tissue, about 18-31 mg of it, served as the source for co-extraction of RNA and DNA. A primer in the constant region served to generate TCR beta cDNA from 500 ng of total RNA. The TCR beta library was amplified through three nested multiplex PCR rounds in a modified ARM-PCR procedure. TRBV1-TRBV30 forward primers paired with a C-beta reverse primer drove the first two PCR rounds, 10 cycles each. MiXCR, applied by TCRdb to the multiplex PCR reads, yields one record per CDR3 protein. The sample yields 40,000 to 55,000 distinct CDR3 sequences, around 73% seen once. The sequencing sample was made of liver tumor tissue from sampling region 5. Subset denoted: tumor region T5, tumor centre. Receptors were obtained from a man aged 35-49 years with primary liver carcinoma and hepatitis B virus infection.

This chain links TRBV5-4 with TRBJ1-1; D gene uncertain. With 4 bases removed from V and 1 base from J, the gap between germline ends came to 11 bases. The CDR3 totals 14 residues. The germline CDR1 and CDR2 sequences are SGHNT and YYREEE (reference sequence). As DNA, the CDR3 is TGTGCCAGCAGCATGGGTGAGGGGAACACTGAAGCTTTCTTT. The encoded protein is CASSMGEGNTEAFF. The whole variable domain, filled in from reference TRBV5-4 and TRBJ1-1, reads ETGVTQSPTHLIKTRGQQVTLRCSSQSGHNTVSWYQQALGQGPQFIFQYYREEENGRGNFPPRFSGLQFPNYSSELNVNALELDDSALYLCASSMGEGNTEAFFGQGTRLTVV.

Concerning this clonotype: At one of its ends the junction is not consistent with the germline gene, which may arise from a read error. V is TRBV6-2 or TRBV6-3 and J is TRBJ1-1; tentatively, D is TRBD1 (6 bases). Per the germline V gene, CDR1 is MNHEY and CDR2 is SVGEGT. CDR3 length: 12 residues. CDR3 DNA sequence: TGTGCCAGGGGGACACGTTACACTGAAGCATTCTTT. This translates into CARGTRYTEAFF.

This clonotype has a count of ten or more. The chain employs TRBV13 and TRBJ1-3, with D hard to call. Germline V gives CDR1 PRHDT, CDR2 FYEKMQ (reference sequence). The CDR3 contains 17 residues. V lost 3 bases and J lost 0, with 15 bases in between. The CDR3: CASSLRMGRSSGNTIYF. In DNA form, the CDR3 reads TGTGCCAGCAGCTTGAGGATGGGTCGTAGCTCTGGAAACACCATATATTTT.

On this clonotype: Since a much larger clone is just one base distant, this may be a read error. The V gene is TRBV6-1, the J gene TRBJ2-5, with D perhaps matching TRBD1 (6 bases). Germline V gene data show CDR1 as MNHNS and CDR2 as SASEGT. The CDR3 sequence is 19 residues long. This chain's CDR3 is CASSEGWSGRPTGQENQCF. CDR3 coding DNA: TGTGCCAGCAGTGAAGGGTGGAGTGGCCGCCCGACAGGACAAGAGAACCAGTGCTTC.

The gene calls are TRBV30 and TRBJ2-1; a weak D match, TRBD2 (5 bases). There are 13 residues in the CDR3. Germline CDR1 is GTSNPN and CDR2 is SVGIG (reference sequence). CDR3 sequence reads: CVLSPRGNNEQFF. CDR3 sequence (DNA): TGTGTCTTGAGTCCCAGAGGGAACAATGAGCAGTTCTTC.

The CDR3 DNA follows: TGTGCCAGCATGCACGCAGGGGGACAGGGGAACAATGAGCAGTTCTTC. Translating it yields CASMHAGGQGNNEQFF. This sequence joins TRBV4-2 and TRBJ2-1; 10 positions agree with TRBD1. Germline CDR1 and CDR2: LGHNA and YNFKEQ. Trimming took 7 bases from V and 5 from J; bases not matched to a gene: 11. The CDR3 is 16 residues long.

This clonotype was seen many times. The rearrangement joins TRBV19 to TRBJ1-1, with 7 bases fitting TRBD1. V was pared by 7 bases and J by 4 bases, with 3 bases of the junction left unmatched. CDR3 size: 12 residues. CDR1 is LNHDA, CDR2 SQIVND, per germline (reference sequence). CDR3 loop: CASTPGGTEAFF. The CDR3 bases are TGTGCCAGTACCCCAGGGGGCACTGAAGCTTTCTTT.